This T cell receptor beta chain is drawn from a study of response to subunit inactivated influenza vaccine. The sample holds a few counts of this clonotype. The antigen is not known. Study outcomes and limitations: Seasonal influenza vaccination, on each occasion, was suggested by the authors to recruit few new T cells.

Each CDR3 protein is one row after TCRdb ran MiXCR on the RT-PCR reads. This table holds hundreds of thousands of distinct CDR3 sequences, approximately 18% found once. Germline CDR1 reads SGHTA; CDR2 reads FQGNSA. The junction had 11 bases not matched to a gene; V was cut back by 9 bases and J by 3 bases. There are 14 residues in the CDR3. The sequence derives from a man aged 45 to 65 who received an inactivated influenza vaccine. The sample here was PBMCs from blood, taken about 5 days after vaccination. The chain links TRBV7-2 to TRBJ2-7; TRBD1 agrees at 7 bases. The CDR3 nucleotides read TGTGCCAGTAGGCGGACAGGCGATATCTACGAGCAGTACTTC. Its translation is CASRRTGDIYEQYF.